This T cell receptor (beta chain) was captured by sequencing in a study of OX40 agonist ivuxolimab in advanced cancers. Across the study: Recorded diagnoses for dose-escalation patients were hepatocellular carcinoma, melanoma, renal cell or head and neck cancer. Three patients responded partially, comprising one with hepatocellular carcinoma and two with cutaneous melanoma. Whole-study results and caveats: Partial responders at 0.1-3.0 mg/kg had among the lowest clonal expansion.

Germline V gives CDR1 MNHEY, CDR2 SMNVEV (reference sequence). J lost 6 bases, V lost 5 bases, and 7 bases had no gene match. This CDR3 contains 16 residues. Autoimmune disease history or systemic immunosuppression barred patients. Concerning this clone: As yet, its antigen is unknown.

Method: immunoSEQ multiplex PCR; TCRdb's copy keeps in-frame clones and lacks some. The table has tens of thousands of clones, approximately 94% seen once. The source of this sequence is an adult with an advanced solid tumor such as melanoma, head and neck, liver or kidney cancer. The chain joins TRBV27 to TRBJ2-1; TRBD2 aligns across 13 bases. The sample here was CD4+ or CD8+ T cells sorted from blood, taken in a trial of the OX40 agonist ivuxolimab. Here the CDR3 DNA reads TGTGCCAGCAGTCAGACTAGCGGGGGGCCGAGCAATGAGCAGTTCTTC. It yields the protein CASSQTSGGPSNEQFF.